These 26 T cell receptor beta chains came from one sample sequenced in a study of identical twins. One entry per CDR3 protein, called by TCRdb with MiXCR from the 5' RACE reads. The sample yields around 550,000 distinct CDR3 sequences, 13% to 15% seen once. These data also featured in a second study, about yellow fever vaccine responses in identical twins.

Sequencing was performed on CD4+ T cells sorted from blood. Receptors were obtained from a woman aged 18 to 35 in good health.

This clonotype was counted ten times or more. The chain carries TRBV5-1 and TRBJ2-3, with 12 bases matching TRBD2. The germline CDR1 and CDR2 sequences are SGHRS and YFSETQ. Trimming at V came to 9 bases and at J to 3 bases, leaving 8 bases not matched to a gene. The CDR3 length is 15 residues. This chain's CDR3 is CATKTSGGSTDTQYF. Here the CDR3 DNA reads TGCGCCACGAAGACTAGCGGGGGAAGTACAGATACGCAGTATTTT.

This chain links TRBV3-1 with TRBJ2-1; 9 positions agree with TRBD2. CDR3 length: 16 amino acids. In germline, CDR1 is LGHDT, CDR2 YNNKEL (reference sequence). J lost 7 bases, V lost 0 bases, and 7 bases had no gene match. For the CDR3, the DNA is TGTGCCAGCAGCCAAGAGGGCGGGGGGGCGTTTAATGAGCAGTTCTTC. This codes for CASSQEGGGAFNEQFF.

This chain uses TRBV7-3 with TRBJ2-1; 9 bases match TRBD2. V was pared by 0 bases and J by 7 bases, with 4 bases of the junction left unmatched. Germline-derived CDR1 and CDR2 are SGHTA and FQGTGA. The CDR3 covers 15 residues. CDR3 loop: CASSLTGTSHNEQFF. The CDR3 DNA reads as TGTGCCAGCAGCTTAACGGGGACTAGCCATAATGAGCAGTTCTTC.

The chain joins TRBV28 to TRBJ2-2, with TRBD1 identical over 9 bases. CDR3 length: 18 amino acids. J was trimmed by 2 bases and V by 0 bases; bases with no gene match: 7. The germline gives CDR1 MDHEN, CDR2 SYDVKM. This CDR3 reads CASSLWVWGQGNTGELFF. In DNA, the CDR3 is TGTGCCAGCAGTTTATGGGTCTGGGGACAGGGAAACACCGGGGAGCTGTTTTTT.

J is TRBJ2-7 and V is TRBV2, with D maybe TRBD2 (6 bases). The CDR3 is 11 amino acids. V lost 7 bases and J 3 bases, leaving 7 bases between the germline ends. The germline V gene has CDR1 SNHLY and CDR2 FYNNEI. The CDR3 region has the DNA TGTGCCAGCAAGGAGGGCTACGAGCAGTACTTC. This gives the protein CASKEGYEQYF.

This chain joins TRBV2 and TRBJ1-1; TRBD1 might be the D (5 bases). Looked up from germline, CDR1 is SNHLY and CDR2 is FYNNEI. The ends were cut back, 1 base at V and 5 bases at J, with 8 bases in the middle. CDR3 length: 13 residues. CDR3: CASSEEGRTEAFF. As DNA, the CDR3 is TGTGCCAGCAGTGAAGAGGGGAGGACTGAAGCTTTCTTT.

V is TRBV27 and J is TRBJ2-1, with D unclear. V was trimmed by 6 bases and J by 5 bases, leaving 29 bases between them. The germline CDR1 and CDR2 sequences are MNHEY and SMNVEV (reference sequence). The CDR3 is 19 residues long. CDR3 amino acids: CASSYSVLLAPGSHNEQFF. The CDR3 nucleotides read TGTGCCAGCAGCTATTCGGTTCTATTAGCACCAGGTTCACACAATGAGCAGTTCTTC.

In this sample, this clonotype turned up a few times. The chain carries TRBV2 and TRBJ2-7, with a tentative D call TRBD2 (6 bases). The CDR3 sequence is 16 residues long. Germline V CDR1 and CDR2: SNHLY, FYNNEI. Trimming shortened V by 7 bases and J by 0 bases, and 19 bases separated the two germline ends. The CDR3, as DNA: TGTGCCAGCAACCCTGGAGGGGACCTCCTCTCCTACGAGCAGTACTTC. It encodes CASNPGGDLLSYEQYF.

This chain uses TRBV2 with TRBJ2-2, with a weak D call TRBD1 (5 bases). Trimming pared 5 bases from V and 3 bases from J, leaving 19 bases between. Germline CDR1 is SNHLY and CDR2 is FYNNEI. This CDR3 is 17 amino acids long. This CDR3 reads CASSPPFVDKDTGELFF. CDR3 DNA sequence: TGTGCCAGCAGTCCACCATTTGTGGACAAAGACACCGGGGAGCTGTTTTTT.

This chain links TRBV5-1 with TRBJ2-2; 8 bases line up with TRBD2. Germline CDR1 and CDR2: SGHRS and YFSETQ. The CDR3 totals 15 residues. With V trimmed by 6 bases and J by 2 bases, 6 bases remained unmatched. DNA of the CDR3: TGCGCCAGCACCCAACGGGAGGGTAACACCGGGGAGCTGTTTTTT. It specifies CASTQREGNTGELFF.

The chain has TRBV7-8 and TRBJ2-7; D gene ambiguous. Germline V gene lookup returns CDR1 SGHVS and CDR2 FQNEAQ. V dropped 5 bases and J dropped 5 bases, with 13 bases sitting between them. The CDR3 runs to 13 residues. The CDR3 sequence: CASSQDEVNEQYV. CDR3 DNA sequence: TGTGCCAGCAGCCAGGACGAGGTTAACGAGCAGTACGTC.

This chain connects TRBV6-5 to TRBJ2-7; the D gene is possibly TRBD1 (5 bases). This CDR3 contains 14 residues. V was trimmed by 0 bases and J by 4 bases, leaving 10 bases between them. Germline V lookup: CDR1 MNHEY, CDR2 SVGAGI. The CDR3 DNA reads as TGTGCCAGCAGTTACTCGGCAGGGAATTACGAGCAGTACGTC. This gives the protein CASSYSAGNYEQYV.

The gene calls are TRBV19 and TRBJ2-1; weak D call: TRBD1 (6 bases). The CDR3 loop spans 15 amino acids. Germline V gene sequence: CDR1 LNHDA, CDR2 SQIVND (reference sequence). V lost 2 bases and J 5 bases, leaving 13 bases between the germline ends. The CDR3 here is CASSIMDSADNEQFF. In DNA form, the CDR3 reads TGTGCCAGTAGTATAATGGACAGCGCTGACAATGAGCAGTTCTTC.

The chain combines TRBV5-1 with TRBJ2-3, with 10 bases matching TRBD2. The CDR3 contains 15 residues. Trimming cost V 0 bases and J 5 bases; bases outside gene matches: 3. Germline V CDR1 and CDR2: SGHRS, YFSETQ. The CDR3 DNA reads as TGCGCCAGCAGCTTGGGTCTAGCGGGAGTAGATACGCAGTATTTT. Amino acid sequence: CASSLGLAGVDTQYF.

This chain connects TRBV11-1 to TRBJ2-1; 10 nucleotides line up with TRBD1. The CDR3 is 18 amino acids. Trimming cost V 5 bases and J 4 bases; bases outside gene matches: 14. CDR1 SGHAT and CDR2 FQDESV come from the germline V gene (reference sequence). CDR3 in amino acids: CASSITTPGQGFYNEQFF. For the CDR3, the DNA is TGTGCCAGCAGCATTACCACGCCGGGACAGGGGTTTTACAATGAGCAGTTCTTC.

The V call is TRBV20-1, the J call TRBJ2-1; 8 bases map to TRBD1. This CDR3 comprises 15 residues. Germline V gives CDR1 DFQATT, CDR2 SNEGSKA (reference sequence). V shed 3 bases and J 0 bases; nucleotides not matched to a gene: 4. CDR3 residues: CSARGQVNSYNEQFF. CDR3 DNA sequence: TGCAGTGCTAGGGGACAGGTTAACTCCTACAATGAGCAGTTCTTC.

V is TRBV2 and J is TRBJ2-7, with TRBD1 matching 7 bases. The V segment lost 6 bases and the J segment 3 bases; nucleotides outside the gene matches: 2. The CDR3 loop spans 12 amino acids. Germline-derived CDR1 and CDR2 are SNHLY and FYNNEI. DNA for the CDR3: TGTGCCAGCAGGGCAGGGGGCTACGAGCAGTACGTC. Protein product: CASRAGGYEQYV.

This clonotype has more than one count but fewer than ten. The chain carries TRBV29-1 and TRBJ1-2, with 7 nucleotides matching TRBD1. The CDR3 runs to 12 residues. The J segment lost 6 bases and the V segment lost 7 bases, leaving 8 bases of the junction unmatched. CDR1 is SQVTM and CDR2 is ANQGSEA in the germline V gene. The CDR3: CSAPGQRNGYTF. The DNA for the CDR3 is TGCAGCGCCCCGGGACAGCGAAATGGCTACACCTTC.

V gene TRBV21-1 combines with J gene TRBJ2-1; the D call of TRBD2 is as the table states it, not checked on the DNA. TRBV21-1 is reported as a pseudogene. The length of the CDR3 is 19 residues. The CDR3 here is CASSLGRLAGGPSYNEQFF. CDR3 in DNA: TGTGCCAGCAGCTTAGGGAGACTAGCGGGAGGGCCCTCCTACAATGAGCAGTTCTTC.

J is TRBJ2-1 and V is TRBV5-1; TRBD2 aligns across 7 bases. Losses at the gene ends were 4 bases for V and 3 bases for J; bases not matched to a gene: 10. CDR1 is SGHRS, CDR2 YFSETQ, per germline. The CDR3 extends over 16 amino acids. The CDR3 region has the DNA TGCGCCAGCAGCCGCGATCGACTAGCAAACTACAATGAGCAGTTCTTC. Its translation is CASSRDRLANYNEQFF.

CDR3 residues: CATSDTTAYQETQYF. The CDR3, as DNA: TGTGCCACCAGTGATACGACAGCGTACCAAGAGACCCAGTACTTC. V usage is TRBV24-1 and J usage is TRBJ2-5; possible D gene TRBD1, 5 bases. The germline CDR1 and CDR2 sequences are KGHDR and SFDVKD. The V end was cut by 3 bases, the J end by 0 bases, with 10 bases between. The length of the CDR3 is 15 residues.

The chain's CDR3 is CASTNTGSTDTQYF. The CDR3 region has the DNA TGTGCCAGCACTAACACAGGGAGCACAGATACGCAGTATTTT. This chain uses TRBV2 with TRBJ2-3; maybe TRBD1 (6 bases). The length of the CDR3 is 14 residues. Deletions cut 7 bases from V and 0 bases from J, with 11 bases between. The V gene's germline CDR1 is SNHLY and CDR2 FYNNEI.

The chain has TRBV18 and TRBJ2-1; 8 positions agree with TRBD2. The germline gives CDR1 KGHSH, CDR2 LQKENI. V shed 5 bases and J 0 bases; nucleotides not matched to a gene: 9. CDR3 length: 17 residues. Here the CDR3 reads CASSVLSSGSSYNEQFF. CDR3 bases: TGTGCCAGCTCAGTTTTATCCAGCGGGAGCTCCTACAATGAGCAGTTCTTC.

This chain links TRBV6-1 with TRBJ2-1; 9 bases line up with TRBD2. This CDR3 region has 17 residues. In germline, CDR1 is MNHNS, CDR2 SASEGT. Trimming at V came to 4 bases and at J to 3 bases, leaving 10 bases not matched to a gene. CDR3 sequence: CASSAPSGTYHYNEQFF. The CDR3 coding sequence is TGTGCCAGCAGTGCTCCTAGCGGGACCTACCACTACAATGAGCAGTTCTTC.

This clonotype was detected a few times. This chain joins TRBV11-2 and TRBJ2-7, with D perhaps TRBD1 or TRBD2 (6 bases each). The length of the CDR3 is 14 residues. V lost 0 bases and J 2 bases, leaving 8 bases between the germline ends. In germline, CDR1 is SGHAT, CDR2 FQNNGV. As DNA, the CDR3 is TGTGCCAGCAGCTTAGAGGGGGGCCCCTACGAGCAGTACGTC. As protein: CASSLEGGPYEQYV.

V usage is TRBV6-1 and J usage is TRBJ1-5; no clear D. The CDR3 loop spans 14 amino acids. Trimming removed 4 bases at V and 5 bases at J, with 12 bases between. In germline, CDR1 is MNHNS, CDR2 SASEGT. In nucleotides, the CDR3 is TGTGCCAGCAGTGGCGACGGGAGGGATCAGCCCCAGCATTTT. Translating it yields CASSGDGRDQPQHF.